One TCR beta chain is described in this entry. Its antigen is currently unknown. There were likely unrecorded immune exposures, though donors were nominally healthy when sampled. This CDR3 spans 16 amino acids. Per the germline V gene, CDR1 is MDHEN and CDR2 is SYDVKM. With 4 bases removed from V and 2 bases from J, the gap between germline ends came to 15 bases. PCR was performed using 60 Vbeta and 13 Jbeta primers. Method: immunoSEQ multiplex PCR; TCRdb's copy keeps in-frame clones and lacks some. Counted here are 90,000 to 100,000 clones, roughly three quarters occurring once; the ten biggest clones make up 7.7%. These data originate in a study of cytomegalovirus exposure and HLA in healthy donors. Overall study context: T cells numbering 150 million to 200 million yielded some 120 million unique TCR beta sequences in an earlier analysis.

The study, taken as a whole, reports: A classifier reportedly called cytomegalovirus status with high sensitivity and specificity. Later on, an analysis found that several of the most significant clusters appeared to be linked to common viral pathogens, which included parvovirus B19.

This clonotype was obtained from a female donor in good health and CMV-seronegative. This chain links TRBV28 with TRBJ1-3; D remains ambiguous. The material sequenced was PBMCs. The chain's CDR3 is CASSSYYRVAGNTIYF. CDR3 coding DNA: TGTGCCAGCAGTTCCTATTACCGGGTAGCTGGAAACACCATATATTTT.